This TCR beta chain was identified in a study of CD8 T cells in ankylosing spondylitis. Concerning this clonotype: Its cognate antigen is unknown.

Findings of the study overall: Disease-linked clones reportedly showed significant enrichment in matched ankylosing spondylitis synovial fluid. Disease-linked clones were found to be CD8+ and relatively rare in peripheral blood.

TCRdb re-called the 5' RACE reads with MiXCR, one entry per CDR3 protein. The table lists 150,000 to 200,000 distinct CDR3 sequences, around 20% of them singletons, with over 7.5% in the top ten. The CDR3 contains 13 residues. Germline V gene sequence: CDR1 DFQATT, CDR2 SNEGSKA (reference sequence). Between the trimmed V and J ends, which lost 5 bases and 3 bases, there was a span of 14 bases. The source material was blood, either unsorted or a sorted T cell fraction (not recorded which). The chain carries TRBV20-1 and TRBJ2-7; D may be TRBD1 (6 bases). The origin of this receptor is a male donor with ankylosing spondylitis or in good health (not recorded which). Here the CDR3 reads CSAPSEGVYEQYF. In DNA form, the CDR3 reads TGCAGTGCTCCCTCAGAGGGGGTCTACGAGCAGTACTTC.